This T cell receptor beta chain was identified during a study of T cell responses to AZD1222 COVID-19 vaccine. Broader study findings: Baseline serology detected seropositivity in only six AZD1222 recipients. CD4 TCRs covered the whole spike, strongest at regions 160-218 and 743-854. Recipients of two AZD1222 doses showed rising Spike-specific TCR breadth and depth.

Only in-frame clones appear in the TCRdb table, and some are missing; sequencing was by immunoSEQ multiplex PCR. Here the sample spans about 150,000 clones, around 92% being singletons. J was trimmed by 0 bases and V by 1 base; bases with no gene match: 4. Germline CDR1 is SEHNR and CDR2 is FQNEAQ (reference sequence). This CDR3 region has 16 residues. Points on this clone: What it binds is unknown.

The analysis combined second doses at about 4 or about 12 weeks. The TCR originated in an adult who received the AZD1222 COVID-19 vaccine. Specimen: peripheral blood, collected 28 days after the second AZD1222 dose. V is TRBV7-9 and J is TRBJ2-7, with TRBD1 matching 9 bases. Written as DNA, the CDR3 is TGTGCCAGCAGCTTAGAAGTGACAGGGGGCTCCTACGAGCAGTACTTC. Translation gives CASSLEVTGGSYEQYF. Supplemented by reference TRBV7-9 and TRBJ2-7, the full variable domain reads DTGVSQNPRHKITKRGQNVTFRCDPISEHNRLYWYRQTLGQGPEFLTYFQNEAQLEKSRLLSDRFSAERPKGSFSTLEIQRTEQGDSAMYLCASSLEVTGGSYEQYFGPGTRLTVT.